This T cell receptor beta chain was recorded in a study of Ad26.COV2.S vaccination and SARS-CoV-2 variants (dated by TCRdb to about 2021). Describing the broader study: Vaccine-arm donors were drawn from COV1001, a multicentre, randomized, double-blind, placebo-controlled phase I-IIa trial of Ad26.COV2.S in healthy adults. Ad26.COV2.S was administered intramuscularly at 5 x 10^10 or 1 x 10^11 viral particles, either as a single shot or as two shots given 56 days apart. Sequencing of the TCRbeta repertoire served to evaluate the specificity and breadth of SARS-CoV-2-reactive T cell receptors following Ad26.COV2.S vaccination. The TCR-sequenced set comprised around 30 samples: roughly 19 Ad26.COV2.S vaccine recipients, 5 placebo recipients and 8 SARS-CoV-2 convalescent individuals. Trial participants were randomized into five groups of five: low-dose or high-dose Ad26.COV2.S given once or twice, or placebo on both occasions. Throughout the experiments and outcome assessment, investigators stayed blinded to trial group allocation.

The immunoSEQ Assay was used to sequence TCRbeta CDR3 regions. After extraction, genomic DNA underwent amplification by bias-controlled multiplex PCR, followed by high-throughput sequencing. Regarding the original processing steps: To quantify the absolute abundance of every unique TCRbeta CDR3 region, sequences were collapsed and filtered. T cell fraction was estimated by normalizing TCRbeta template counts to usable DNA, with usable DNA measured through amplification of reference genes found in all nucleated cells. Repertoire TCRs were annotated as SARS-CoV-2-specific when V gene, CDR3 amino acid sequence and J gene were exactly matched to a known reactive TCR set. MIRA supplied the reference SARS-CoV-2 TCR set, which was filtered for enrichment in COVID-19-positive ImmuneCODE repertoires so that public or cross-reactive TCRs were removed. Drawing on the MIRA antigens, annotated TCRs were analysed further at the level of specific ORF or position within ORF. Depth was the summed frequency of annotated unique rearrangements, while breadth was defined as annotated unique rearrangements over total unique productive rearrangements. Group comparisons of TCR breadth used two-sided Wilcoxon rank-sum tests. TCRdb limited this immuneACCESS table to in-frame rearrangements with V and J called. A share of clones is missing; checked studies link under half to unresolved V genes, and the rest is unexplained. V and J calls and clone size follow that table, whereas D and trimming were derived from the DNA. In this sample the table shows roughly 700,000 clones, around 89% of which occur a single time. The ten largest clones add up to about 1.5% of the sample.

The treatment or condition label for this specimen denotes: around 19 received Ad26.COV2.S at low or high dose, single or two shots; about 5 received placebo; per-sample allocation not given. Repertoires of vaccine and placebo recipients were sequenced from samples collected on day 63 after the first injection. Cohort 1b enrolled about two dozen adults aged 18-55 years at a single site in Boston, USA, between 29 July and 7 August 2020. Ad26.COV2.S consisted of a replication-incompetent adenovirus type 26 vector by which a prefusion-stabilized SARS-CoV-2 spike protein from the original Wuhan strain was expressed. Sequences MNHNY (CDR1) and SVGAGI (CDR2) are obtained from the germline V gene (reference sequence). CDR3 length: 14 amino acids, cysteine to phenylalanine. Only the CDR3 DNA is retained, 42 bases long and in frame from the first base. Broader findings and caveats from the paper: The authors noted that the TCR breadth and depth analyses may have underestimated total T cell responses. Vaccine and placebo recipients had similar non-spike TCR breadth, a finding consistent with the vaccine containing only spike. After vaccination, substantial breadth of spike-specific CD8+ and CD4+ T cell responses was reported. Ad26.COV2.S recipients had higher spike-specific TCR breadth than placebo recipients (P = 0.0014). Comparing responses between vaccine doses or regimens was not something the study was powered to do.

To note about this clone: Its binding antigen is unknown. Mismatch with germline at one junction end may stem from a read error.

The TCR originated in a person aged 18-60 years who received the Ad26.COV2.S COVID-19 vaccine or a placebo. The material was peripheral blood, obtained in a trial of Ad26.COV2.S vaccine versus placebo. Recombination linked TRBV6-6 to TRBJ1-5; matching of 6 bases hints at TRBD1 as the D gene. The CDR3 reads CASKPGHTDQRQHF. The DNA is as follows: TGTGCCAGCAAACCGGGACATACCGATCAGCGCCAGCATTTT.